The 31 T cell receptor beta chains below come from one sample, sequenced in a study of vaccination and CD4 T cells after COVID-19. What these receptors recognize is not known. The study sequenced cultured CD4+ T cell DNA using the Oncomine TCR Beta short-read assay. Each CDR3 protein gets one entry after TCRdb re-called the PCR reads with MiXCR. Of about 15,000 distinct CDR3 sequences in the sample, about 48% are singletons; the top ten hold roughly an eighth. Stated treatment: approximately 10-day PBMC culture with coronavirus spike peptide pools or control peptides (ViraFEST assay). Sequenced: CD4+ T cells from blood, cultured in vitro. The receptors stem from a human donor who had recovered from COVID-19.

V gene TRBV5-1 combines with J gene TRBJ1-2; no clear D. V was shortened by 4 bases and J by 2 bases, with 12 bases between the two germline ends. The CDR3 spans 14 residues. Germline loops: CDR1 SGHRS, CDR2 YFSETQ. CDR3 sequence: CASSPDGFNYGYTF. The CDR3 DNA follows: TGCGCCAGCAGCCCGGACGGCTTCAACTATGGCTACACCTTC.

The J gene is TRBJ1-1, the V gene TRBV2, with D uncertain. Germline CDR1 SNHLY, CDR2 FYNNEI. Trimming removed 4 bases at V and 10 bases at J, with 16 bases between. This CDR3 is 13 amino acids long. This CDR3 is CASSVRGEGVAFF. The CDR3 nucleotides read TGTGCCAGCAGTGTAAGAGGTGAAGGCGTAGCTTTCTTT.

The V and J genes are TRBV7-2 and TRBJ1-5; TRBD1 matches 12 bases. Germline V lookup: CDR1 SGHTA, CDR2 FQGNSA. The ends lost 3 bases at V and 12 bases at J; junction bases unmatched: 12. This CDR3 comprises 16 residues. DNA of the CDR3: TGTGCCAGCAGCTTGGGGACAGGGGGCGGAATGAGAGACCAGCATTTT. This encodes CASSLGTGGGMRDQHF.

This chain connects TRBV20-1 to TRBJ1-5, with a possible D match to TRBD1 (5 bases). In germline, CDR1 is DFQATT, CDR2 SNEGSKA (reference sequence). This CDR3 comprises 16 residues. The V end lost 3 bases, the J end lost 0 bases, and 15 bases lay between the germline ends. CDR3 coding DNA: TGCAGTGCTAGCCGCCGGGACTTCTATAGCAATCAGCCCCAGCATTTT. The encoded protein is CSASRRDFYSNQPQHF.

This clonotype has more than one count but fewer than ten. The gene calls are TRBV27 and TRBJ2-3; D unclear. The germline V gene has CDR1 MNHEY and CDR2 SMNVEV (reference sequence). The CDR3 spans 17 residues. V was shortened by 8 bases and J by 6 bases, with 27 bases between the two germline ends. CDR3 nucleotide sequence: TGTGCCAGCCCTCGTGCCACCCTCTCCGTCACCGAGGATACGCAGTATTTT. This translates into CASPRATLSVTEDTQYF.

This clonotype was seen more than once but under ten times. DNA for the CDR3: TGTGCCAGCAGCTTGGGAACGGGGCCAGCCGAATTTCGCGGTGGGCAGTACTTC. Amino acid sequence: CASSLGTGPAEFRGGQYF. J is TRBJ2-7 and V is TRBV7-9; D could derive from TRBD1 or TRBD2 (5 bases each). CDR1 is SEHNR, CDR2 FQNEAQ, per germline (reference sequence). This CDR3 has 18 residues. V gave up 3 bases and J gave up 9 bases, with 30 bases separating them.

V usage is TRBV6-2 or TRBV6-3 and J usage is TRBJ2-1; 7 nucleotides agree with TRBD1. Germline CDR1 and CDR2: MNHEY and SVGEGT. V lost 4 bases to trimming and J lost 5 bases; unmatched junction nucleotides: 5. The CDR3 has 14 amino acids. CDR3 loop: CASSWGQINNEQFF. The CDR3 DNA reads TGTGCCAGCAGTTGGGGACAGATTAACAATGAGCAGTTCTTC.

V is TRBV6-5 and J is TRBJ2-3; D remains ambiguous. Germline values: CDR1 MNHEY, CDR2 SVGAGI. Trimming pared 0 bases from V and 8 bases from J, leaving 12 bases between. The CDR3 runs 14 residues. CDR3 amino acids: CASSYSPTTSTQYF. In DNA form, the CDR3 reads TGTGCCAGCAGTTACTCGCCCACCACGAGTACGCAGTATTTT.

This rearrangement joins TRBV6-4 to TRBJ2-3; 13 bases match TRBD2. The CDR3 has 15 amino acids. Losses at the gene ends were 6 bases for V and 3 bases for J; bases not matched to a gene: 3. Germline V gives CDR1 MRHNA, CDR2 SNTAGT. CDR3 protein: CASSRTSGSTDTQYF. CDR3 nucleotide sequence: TGTGCCAGCAGCAGGACTAGCGGGAGTACAGATACGCAGTATTTT.

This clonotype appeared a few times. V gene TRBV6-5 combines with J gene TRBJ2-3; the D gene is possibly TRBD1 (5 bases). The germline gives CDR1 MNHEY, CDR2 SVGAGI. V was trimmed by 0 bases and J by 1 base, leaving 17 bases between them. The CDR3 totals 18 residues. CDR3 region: CASSYSPSLQGGTDTQYF. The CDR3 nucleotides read TGTGCCAGCAGTTACTCTCCCTCACTGCAGGGTGGCACAGATACGCAGTATTTT.

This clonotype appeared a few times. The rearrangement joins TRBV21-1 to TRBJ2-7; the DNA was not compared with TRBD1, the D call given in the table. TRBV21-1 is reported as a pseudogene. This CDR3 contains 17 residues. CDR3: CASSKAQDRGPMYEQYF. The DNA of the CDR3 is TGTGCCAGCAGCAAAGCCCAGGACAGGGGGCCGATGTACGAGCAGTACTTC.

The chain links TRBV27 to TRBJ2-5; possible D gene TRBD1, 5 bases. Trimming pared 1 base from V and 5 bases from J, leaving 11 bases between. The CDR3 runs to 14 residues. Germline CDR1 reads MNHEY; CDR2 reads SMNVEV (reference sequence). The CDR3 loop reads CASSLLGAGETQYF. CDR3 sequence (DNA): TGTGCCAGCAGTTTATTAGGGGCAGGGGAGACCCAGTACTTC.

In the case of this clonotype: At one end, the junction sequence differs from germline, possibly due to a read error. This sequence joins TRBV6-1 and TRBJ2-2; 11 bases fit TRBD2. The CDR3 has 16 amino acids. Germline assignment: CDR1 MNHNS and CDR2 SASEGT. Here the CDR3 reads CASKPLAGVITGELFF. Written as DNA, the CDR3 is TGTGCCAGCAAGCCACTAGCGGGGGTGATCACCGGGGAGCTGTTTTTC.

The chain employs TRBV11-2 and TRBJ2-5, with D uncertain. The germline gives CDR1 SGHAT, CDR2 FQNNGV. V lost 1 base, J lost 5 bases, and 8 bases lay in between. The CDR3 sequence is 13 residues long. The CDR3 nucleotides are TGTGCCAGCAGCTTAGGGCTCAGGGAGACCCAGTACTTC. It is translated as CASSLGLRETQYF. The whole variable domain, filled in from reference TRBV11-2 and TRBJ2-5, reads EAGVAQSPRYKIIEKRQSVAFWCNPISGHATLYWYQQILGQGPKLLIQFQNNGVVDDSQLPKDRFSAERLKGVDSTLKIQPAKLEDSAVYLCASSLGLRETQYFGPGTRLLVL.

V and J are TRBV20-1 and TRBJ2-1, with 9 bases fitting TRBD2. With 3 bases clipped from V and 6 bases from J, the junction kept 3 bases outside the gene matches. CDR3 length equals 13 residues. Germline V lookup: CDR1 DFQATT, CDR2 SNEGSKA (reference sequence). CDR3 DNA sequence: TGCAGTGCTAGCCTAGCGGGACTCAATGAGCAGTTCTTC. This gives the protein CSASLAGLNEQFF.

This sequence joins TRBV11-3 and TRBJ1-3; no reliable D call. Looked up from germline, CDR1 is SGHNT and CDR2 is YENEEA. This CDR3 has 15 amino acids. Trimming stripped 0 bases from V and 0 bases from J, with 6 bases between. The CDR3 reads CASSLERYSGNTIYF. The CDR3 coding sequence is TGTGCCAGCAGCTTAGAACGGTACTCTGGAAACACCATATATTTT.

The DNA of the CDR3 is TGCAGCGTTGAAGGGCTCTACTCCTACGAGCAGTACTTC. It codes for CSVEGLYSYEQYF. The V call is TRBV29-1, the J call TRBJ2-7; D gene ambiguous. The CDR3 loop spans 13 amino acids. Trimming took off 1 base at V and 0 bases at J, with 7 bases between the two ends. CDR1 and CDR2 (germline): SQVTM, ANQGSEA.

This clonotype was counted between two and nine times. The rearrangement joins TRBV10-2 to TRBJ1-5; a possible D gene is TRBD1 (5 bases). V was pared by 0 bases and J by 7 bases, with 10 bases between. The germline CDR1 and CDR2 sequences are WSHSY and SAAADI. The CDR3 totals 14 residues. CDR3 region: CASSESGVGQPQHF. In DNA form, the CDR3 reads TGCGCCAGCAGTGAGTCAGGGGTTGGGCAGCCCCAGCATTTT.

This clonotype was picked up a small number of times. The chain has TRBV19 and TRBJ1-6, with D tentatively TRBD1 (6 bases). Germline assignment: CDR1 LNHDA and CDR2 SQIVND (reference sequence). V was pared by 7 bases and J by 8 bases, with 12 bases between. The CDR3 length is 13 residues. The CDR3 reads CASNLGGDSPLHF. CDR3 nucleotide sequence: TGTGCCAGTAACCTAGGGGGAGATTCACCCCTCCACTTT.

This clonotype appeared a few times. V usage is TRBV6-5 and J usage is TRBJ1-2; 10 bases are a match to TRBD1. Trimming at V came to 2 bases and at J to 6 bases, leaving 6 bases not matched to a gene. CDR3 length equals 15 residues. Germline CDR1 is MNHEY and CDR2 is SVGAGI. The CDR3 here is CASSYEGQGLHGYTF. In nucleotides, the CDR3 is TGTGCCAGCAGTTACGAGGGACAGGGGTTGCATGGCTACACCTTC.

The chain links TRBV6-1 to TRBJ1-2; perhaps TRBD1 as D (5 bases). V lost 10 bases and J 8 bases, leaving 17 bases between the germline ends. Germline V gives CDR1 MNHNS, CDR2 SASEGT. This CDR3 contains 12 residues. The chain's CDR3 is CAIATGTGGYTF. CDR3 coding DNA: TGTGCCATCGCGACCGGGACCGGCGGCTACACCTTC.

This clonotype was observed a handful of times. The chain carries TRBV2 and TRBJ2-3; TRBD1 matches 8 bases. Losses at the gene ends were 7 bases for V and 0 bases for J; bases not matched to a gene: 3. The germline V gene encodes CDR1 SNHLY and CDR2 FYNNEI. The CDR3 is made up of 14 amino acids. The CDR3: CASTRTGSTDTQYF. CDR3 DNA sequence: TGTGCCAGCACAAGGACAGGGAGCACAGATACGCAGTATTTT.

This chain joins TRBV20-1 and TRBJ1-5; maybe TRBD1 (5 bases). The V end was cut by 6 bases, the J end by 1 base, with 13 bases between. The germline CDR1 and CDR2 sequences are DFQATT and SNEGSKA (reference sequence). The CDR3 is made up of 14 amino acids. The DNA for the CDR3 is TGCAGTGCCGCGGGGTGGGGCAGCAATCAGCCCCAGCATTTT. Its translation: CSAAGWGSNQPQHF.

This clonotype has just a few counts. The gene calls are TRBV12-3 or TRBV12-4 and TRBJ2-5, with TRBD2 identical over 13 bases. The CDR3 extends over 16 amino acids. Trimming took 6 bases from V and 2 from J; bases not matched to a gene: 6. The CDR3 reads CASRTVGLAGQETQYF. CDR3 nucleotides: TGTGCCAGCAGGACCGTGGGACTAGCGGGGCAAGAGACCCAGTACTTC.

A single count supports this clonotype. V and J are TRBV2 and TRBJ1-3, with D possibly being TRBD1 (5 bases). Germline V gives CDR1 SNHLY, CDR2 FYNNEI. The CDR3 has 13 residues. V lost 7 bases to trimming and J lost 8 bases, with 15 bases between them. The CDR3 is CASTGPGRDTIYF. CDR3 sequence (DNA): TGTGCCAGCACAGGGCCCGGCAGGGACACCATATATTTT.

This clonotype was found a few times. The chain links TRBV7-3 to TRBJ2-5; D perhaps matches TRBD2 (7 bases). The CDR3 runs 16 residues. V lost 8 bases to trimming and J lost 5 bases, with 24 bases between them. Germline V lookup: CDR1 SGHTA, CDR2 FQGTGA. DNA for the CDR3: TGTGCCAGCCTAACCCGGGGGGCCGATGGTACGGAGACCCAGTACTTC. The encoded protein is CASLTRGADGTETQYF.

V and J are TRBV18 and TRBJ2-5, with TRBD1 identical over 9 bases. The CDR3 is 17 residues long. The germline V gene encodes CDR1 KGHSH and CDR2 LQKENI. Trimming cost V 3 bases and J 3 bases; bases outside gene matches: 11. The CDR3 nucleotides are TGTGCCAGCTCACCTCCGGGACAGGGCTATTCGGAAGAGACCCAGTACTTC. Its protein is CASSPPGQGYSEETQYF. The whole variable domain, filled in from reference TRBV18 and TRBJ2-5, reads NAGVMQNPRHLVRRRGQEARLRCSPMKGHSHVYWYRQLPEEGLKFMVYLQKENIIDESGMPKERFSAEFPKEGPSILRIQQVVRGDSAAYFCASSPPGQGYSEETQYFGPGTRLLVL.

The CDR3 here is CASSLAVGGAYEQYF. The CDR3 DNA reads as TGTGCCAGCAGCTTAGCGGTGGGGGGAGCCTACGAGCAGTACTTC. The J gene is TRBJ2-7, the V gene TRBV11-1; tentative D call: TRBD2 (6 bases). The CDR3 is 15 residues long. The V and J ends lost 0 bases and 2 bases respectively, with 11 bases between them. Germline V gives CDR1 SGHAT, CDR2 FQDESV (reference sequence).

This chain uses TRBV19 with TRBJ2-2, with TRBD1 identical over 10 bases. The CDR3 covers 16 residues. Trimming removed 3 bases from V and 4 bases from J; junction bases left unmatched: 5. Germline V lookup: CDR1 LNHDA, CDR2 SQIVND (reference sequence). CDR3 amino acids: CASSIPTGGTTGELFF. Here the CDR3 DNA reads TGTGCCAGTAGTATCCCGACAGGGGGCACCACCGGGGAGCTGTTTTTT.

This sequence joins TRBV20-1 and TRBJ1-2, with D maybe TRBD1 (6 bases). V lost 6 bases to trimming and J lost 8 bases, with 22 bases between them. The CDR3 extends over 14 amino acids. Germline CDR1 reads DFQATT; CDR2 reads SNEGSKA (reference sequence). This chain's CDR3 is CSARTDPAGGGYTF. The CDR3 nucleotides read TGCAGTGCCAGGACAGACCCTGCGGGGGGGGGCTACACCTTC.

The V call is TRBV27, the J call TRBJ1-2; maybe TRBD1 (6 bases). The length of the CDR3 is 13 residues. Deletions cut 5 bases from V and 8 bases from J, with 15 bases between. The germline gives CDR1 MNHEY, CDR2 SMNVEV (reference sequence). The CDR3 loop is CASSRAGVQGYTF. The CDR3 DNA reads TGTGCCAGCAGTCGCGCAGGGGTGCAAGGCTACACCTTC.